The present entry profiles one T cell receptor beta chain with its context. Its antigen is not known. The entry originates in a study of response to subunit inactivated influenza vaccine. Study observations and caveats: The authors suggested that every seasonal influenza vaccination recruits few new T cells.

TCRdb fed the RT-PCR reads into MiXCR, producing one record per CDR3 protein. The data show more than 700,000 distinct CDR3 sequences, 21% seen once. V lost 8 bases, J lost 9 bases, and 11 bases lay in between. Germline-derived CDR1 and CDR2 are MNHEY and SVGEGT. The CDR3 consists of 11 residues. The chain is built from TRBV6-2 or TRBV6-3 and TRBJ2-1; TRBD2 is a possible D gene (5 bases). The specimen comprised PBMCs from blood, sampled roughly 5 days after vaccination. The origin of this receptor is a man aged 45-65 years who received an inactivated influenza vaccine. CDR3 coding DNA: TGTGCCAGCGCACTAGTCGGTGAGCAGTTCTTC. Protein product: CASALVGEQFF.